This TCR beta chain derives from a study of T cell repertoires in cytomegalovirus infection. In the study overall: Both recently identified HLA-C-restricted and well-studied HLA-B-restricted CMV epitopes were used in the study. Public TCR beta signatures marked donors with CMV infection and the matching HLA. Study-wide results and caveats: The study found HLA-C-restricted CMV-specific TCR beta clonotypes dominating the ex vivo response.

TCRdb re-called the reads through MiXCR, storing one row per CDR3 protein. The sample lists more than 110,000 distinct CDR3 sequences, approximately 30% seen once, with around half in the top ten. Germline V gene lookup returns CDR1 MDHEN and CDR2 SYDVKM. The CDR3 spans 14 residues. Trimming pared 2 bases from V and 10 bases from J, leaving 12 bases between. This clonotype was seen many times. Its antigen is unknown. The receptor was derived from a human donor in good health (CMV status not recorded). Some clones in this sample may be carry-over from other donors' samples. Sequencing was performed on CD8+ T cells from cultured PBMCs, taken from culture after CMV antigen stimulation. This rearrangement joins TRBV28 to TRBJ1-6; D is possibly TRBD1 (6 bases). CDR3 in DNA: TGTGCCAGCAGTTTAAGCAGGGGAGGGTCACCCCTCCACTTT. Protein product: CASSLSRGGSPLHF. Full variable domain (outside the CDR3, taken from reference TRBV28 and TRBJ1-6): DVKVTQSSRYLVKRTGEKVFLECVQDMDHENMFWYRQDPGLGLRLIYFSYDVKMKEKGDIPEGYSVSREKKERFSLILESASTNQTSMYLCASSLSRGGSPLHFGNGTRLTVT.